This T cell receptor (beta chain) was identified during a study of T-cell reconstitution after alpha-beta-depleted transplantation in children. TCRbeta library preparation incorporated unique molecular identifiers. Using its own MiXCR run on the PCR reads, TCRdb lists one record per CDR3 protein. The table includes over 400,000 distinct CDR3 sequences, around 13% detected once. V shed 3 bases and J shed 5 bases, with 17 bases lying between them. Germline CDR1 SGDLS, CDR2 YYNGEE. This CDR3 contains 15 residues. This clonotype was counted ten times or more. The receptor was isolated from a human donor who donated a stem cell graft to a child with combined immunodeficiency. Sequenced material: PBMCs from the stem cell graft donor, taken from the stem cell graft. The chain has TRBV9 and TRBJ2-5; perhaps D is TRBD1 or TRBD2 (5 bases each). For the CDR3, the DNA is TGTGCCAGCAGCGCGACCGGGACCGAATGGGAGACCCAGTACTTC. It yields the protein CASSATGTEWETQYF. Looking up the rest from reference TRBV9 and TRBJ2-5 gives the full variable domain: DSGVTQTPKHLITATGQRVTLRCSPRSGDLSVYWYQQSLDQGLQFLIQYYNGEERAKGNILERFSAQQFPDLHSELNLSSLELGDSALYFCASSATGTEWETQYFGPGTRLLVL.